Given below is one T cell receptor (beta chain) in context. Its antigen is still unknown. The sample is drawn from a study of lung T cells in sarcoidosis with Löfgren's syndrome. Study-wide context: CD4+ T cells build up in sarcoidosis bronchoalveolar lavage fluid.

TCRdb called the reads again in MiXCR, with one record for every CDR3 protein. The repertoire holds 50,000 to 65,000 distinct CDR3 sequences, with over 20% as singletons. The study, taken as a whole, reports: Versus controls, Löfgren's syndrome patients reportedly showed TRAV12-1 and TRBV2 as most expanded. These T cells were suggested, not shown, to recognize a putative antigen. Shared TRAV12-1 and TRBV2 CDR3 motifs were reported across several patients.

J lost 7 bases, V lost 1 base, and 5 bases had no gene match. Per germline, CDR1 GTSNPN and CDR2 SVGIG (reference sequence). The CDR3 consists of 14 residues. V is TRBV30 and J is TRBJ1-5, with 9 bases that match TRBD1. The specimen was CD4+ T cells from PBMCs. This receptor was obtained from a human donor with sarcoidosis (Löfgren's syndrome or another form), or a control subject (not recorded which). CDR3 nucleotide sequence: TGTGCCTGGAGTGCCAGACAGGGGGAACAGCCCCAGCATTTT. The encoded protein is CAWSARQGEQPQHF.